The clone carrying this TCR beta chain was picked up a small number of times. Each donor supplied approximately 10 milliliters of peripheral blood. No fewer than 7 million PBMCs went into each sample. Total RNA was isolated from each sample in quantities of at least 5 micrograms. This sample is drawn from a study of blood T cells in healthy people across ages. The V gene's germline CDR1 is SGHRS and CDR2 YFSETQ. After removal of 4 bases from V and 3 bases from J, the junction contained 6 bases not matched to a gene. This CDR3 is 15 amino acids long. Combining a sample-barcoded 5' primer with a J-beta primer mix, a second PCR ran for roughly 6 to 12 cycles. Carrying 12 random nucleotides, a template-switch adaptor labeled each individual cDNA molecule. TCRdb reprocessed the 5' RACE reads with MiXCR, giving one entry per CDR3 protein. This sample yields approximately 810,000 distinct CDR3 sequences, of which approximately 35% are seen a single time; roughly 13% belongs to the top ten.

The receptor was isolated from a young man in good health. The chain employs TRBV5-1 and TRBJ2-2, with 7 bases identical to TRBD1. Material for sequencing was blood. CDR3 nucleotides: TGCGCCAGCAGCCCAGGACAGGAGGACACCGGGGAGCTGTTTTTT. This translates into CASSPGQEDTGELFF.